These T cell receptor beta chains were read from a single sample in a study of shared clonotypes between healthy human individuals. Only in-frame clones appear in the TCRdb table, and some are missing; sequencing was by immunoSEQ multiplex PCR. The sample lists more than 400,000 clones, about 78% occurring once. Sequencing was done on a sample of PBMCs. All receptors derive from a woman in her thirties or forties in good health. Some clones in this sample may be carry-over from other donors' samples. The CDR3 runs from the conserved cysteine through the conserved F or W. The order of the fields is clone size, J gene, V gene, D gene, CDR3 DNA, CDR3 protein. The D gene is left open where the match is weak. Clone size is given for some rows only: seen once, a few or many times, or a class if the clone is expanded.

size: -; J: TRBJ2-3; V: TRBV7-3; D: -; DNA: TGTGCCAGCAGCTTAGAATGGTCCGGAGATACGCAGTATTTT; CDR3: CASSLEWSGDTQYF
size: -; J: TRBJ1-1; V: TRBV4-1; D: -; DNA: TGCGCCAGCAGCCAGGCGACGGGCAGGTGGACTTTCTTT; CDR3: CASSQATGRWTFF
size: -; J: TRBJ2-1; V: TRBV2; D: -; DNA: TGTGCCAGCGCACAGGGTAATGAGCAGTTCTTC; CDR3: CASAQGNEQFF
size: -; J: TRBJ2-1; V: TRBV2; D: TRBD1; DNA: TGTGCCAGCAGTCGGACAGGTTTTTCCAGCGAGAGTTTTTATGAGCAGTTCTTC; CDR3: CASSRTGFSSESFYEQFF
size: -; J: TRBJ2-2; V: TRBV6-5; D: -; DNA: TGTGCCAGCAGTCCGTCCCAGAACACCGGGGAGCTGTTTTTT; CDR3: CASSPSQNTGELFF
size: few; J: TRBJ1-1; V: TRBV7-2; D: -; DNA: TGTGCCAGCAGCTCCGGGAGGGACACTGAAGCTTTCTTT; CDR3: CASSSGRDTEAFF
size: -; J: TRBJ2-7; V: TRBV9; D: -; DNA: TGTGCCAGCAGCGAAACAGCGGGCCCCTACGAGCAGTACTTC; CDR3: CASSETAGPYEQYF
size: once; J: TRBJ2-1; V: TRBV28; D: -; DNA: TGTGCCAGCAGCCTTCTGGGGGCAGCCCTTTACAATGAGCAGTTCTTC; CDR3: CASSLLGAALYNEQFF
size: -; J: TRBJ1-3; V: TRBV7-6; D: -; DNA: TGTGCCAGCAGCTCGGGAGCTGGAAACACCATATATTTT; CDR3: CASSSGAGNTIYF
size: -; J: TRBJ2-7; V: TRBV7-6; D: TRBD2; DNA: TGTGCCAGCACCCAACGGGGCGGGAGTTTCGACGAGCAGTACTTC; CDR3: CASTQRGGSFDEQYF
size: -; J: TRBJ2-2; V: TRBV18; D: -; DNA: TGTGCCAGCTCGCCCCGAGGTGGGGGGAACACCGGGGAGCTGTTTTTT; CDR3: CASSPRGGGNTGELFF
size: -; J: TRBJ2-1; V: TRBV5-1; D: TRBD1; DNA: TGCGCCAGCAGCCCCTATCCGGGACAGTACAATGAGCAGTTCTTC; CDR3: CASSPYPGQYNEQFF
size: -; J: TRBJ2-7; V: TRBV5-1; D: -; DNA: TGCGCCAGCAGCTTGGAGCCCGTTAGCTCCTACGAGCAGTACTTC; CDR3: CASSLEPVSSYEQYF
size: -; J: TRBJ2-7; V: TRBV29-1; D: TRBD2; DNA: TGCAGCGTCCTGGGGGGGTTGAACTCCTACGAGCAGTACTTC; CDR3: CSVLGGLNSYEQYF
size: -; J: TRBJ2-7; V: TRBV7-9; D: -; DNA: TGTGCCAGCAGCTTTGGTAATCGGTACGAGCAGTACTTC; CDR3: CASSFGNRYEQYF
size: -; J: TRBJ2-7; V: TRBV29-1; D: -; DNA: TGCAGCGTTTTTTTGGACACGAACTACGAGCAGTACTTC; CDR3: CSVFLDTNYEQYF
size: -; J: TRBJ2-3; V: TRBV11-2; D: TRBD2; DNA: TGTGCCAGCAGCACCGCGACTAGCGGGAGAACAGATACGCAGTATTTT; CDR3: CASSTATSGRTDTQYF
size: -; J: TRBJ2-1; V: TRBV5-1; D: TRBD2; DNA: TGCGCCAGCAGCCCAGGGACTAGCGGAAACTACAATGAGCAGTTCTTC; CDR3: CASSPGTSGNYNEQFF
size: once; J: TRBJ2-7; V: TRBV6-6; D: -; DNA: TGTGCCAGCAGTCGTGGACTTTACGAGCAGTACTTC; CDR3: CASSRGLYEQYF
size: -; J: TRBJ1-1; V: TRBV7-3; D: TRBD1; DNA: TGTGCCAGCAGCTCAAACAGGGGAGCGGACACTGAAGCTTTCTTT; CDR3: CASSSNRGADTEAFF
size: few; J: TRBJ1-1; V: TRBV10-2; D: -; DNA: TGCGCCAGCAGTGTTTTTATAGGTCAGAGGGAAGCTTTCTTT; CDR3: CASSVFIGQREAFF
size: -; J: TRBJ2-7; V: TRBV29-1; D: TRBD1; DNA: TGCAGCGAGAGCCGGGACAGGGCCGCCTACGAGCAGTACTTC; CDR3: CSESRDRAAYEQYF
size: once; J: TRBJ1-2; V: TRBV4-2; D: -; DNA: TGTGCCAGCAGCCAATTGGGAGGGTCGGGCTACACCTTC; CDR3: CASSQLGGSGYTF
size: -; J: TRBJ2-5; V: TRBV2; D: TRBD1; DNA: TGTGCCAGCAGTCTCACAGGGGGCGAGACCCAGTACTTC; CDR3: CASSLTGGETQYF